The 17 T cell receptor beta chains below all came from one sample that was sequenced in a study of T cell responses to AZD1222 COVID-19 vaccine. TCRdb keeps only in-frame clones here, not all; method: immunoSEQ multiplex PCR. Of approximately 82,000 clones listed, about 94% were seen once; the top ten hold less than 4%. Sequencing used peripheral blood, obtained 28 days after the second AZD1222 dose. Source of these receptors: an adult who received the AZD1222 COVID-19 vaccine.

This chain uses TRBV30 with TRBJ2-3; D is ambiguous. V lost 4 bases to trimming and J lost 0 bases, with 14 bases between them. CDR3 length equals 15 residues. Per germline, CDR1 GTSNPN and CDR2 SVGIG (reference sequence). The CDR3 reads CAWMSGPGSTDTQYF. The CDR3 nucleotides read TGTGCCTGGATGTCTGGGCCGGGTAGCACAGATACGCAGTATTTT.

This clone was picked up a small number of times. The gene calls are TRBV6-2 or TRBV6-3 and TRBJ1-5; 8 positions match TRBD1. The CDR3 is 16 residues long. V trimming: 6 bases; J trimming: 5 bases; junction bases outside the gene matches: 12. Germline assignment: CDR1 MNHEY and CDR2 SVGEGT. The CDR3 sequence is CASSSLQGARYQPQHF. CDR3 nucleotides: TGTGCCAGCAGCTCACTCCAGGGGGCGCGTTATCAGCCCCAGCATTTT.

The CDR3, as DNA: TGTGCCAGCAGCCCAGCGGGGGGCCCCACAGATACGCAGTATTTT. Protein product: CASSPAGGPTDTQYF. The rearrangement links TRBV11-2 to TRBJ2-3; 9 bases align to TRBD2. Germline V lookup: CDR1 SGHAT, CDR2 FQNNGV. The CDR3 is 15 amino acids. V gave up 5 bases and J gave up 2 bases; unmatched junction bases: 5. Full variable domain (outside the CDR3, taken from reference TRBV11-2 and TRBJ2-3): EAGVAQSPRYKIIEKRQSVAFWCNPISGHATLYWYQQILGQGPKLLIQFQNNGVVDDSQLPKDRFSAERLKGVDSTLKIQPAKLEDSAVYLCASSPAGGPTDTQYFGPGTRLTVL.

The chain joins TRBV14 to TRBJ1-3; no definite D call. The CDR3 covers 14 residues. CDR1 SGHDN and CDR2 FVKESK come from the germline V gene. Trimming stripped 1 base from V and 2 bases from J, with 6 bases between. Here the CDR3 reads CASSQGGAGNTIYF. The CDR3, as DNA: TGTGCCAGCAGCCAAGGCGGTGCTGGAAACACCATATATTTT.

The V gene is TRBV7-8, the J gene TRBJ1-1; no firm D call. CDR3 length: 15 amino acids. Germline V gene sequence: CDR1 SGHVS, CDR2 FQNEAQ. Trimming stripped 5 bases from V and 5 bases from J, with 18 bases between. CDR3 amino acids: CASSVSAGVGTEAFF. CDR3 coding DNA: TGTGCCAGCAGCGTCAGCGCCGGGGTGGGAACTGAAGCTTTCTTT.

This clone was seen a handful of times. The CDR3 coding sequence is TGCGCCAGCAGCTCGAACGGCTACGAGCAGTACTTC. Translation: CASSSNGYEQYF. The chain is built from TRBV10-1 and TRBJ2-7, with no clear D. This CDR3 is built from 12 residues. Germline V gene lookup returns CDR1 WNHNN and CDR2 SYGVQD (reference sequence). With 6 bases removed from V and 3 bases from J, the gap between germline ends came to 9 bases.

Notes on this clone: Other DNA sequences of this sample code for an identical CDR3. This chain links TRBV11-3 with TRBJ2-3, with TRBD2 matching 8 bases. From germline, CDR1 is SGHNT and CDR2 YENEEA. CDR3 size: 15 residues. The J segment lost 1 base and the V segment lost 1 base, leaving 1 base of the junction unmatched. The CDR3 protein is CASSLGRGGTDTQYF. CDR3 bases: TGTGCCAGCAGCTTAGGGCGGGGGGGCACAGATACGCAGTATTTT.

The V and J genes are TRBV27 and TRBJ2-3; the D is unclear. Trimming pared 4 bases from V and 2 bases from J, leaving 10 bases between. The CDR3 loop spans 14 amino acids. Germline loops: CDR1 MNHEY, CDR2 SMNVEV (reference sequence). The CDR3 DNA follows: TGTGCCAGCAGTTACTCTGGGATCACAGATACGCAGTATTTT. Amino acids: CASSYSGITDTQYF.

The CDR3, as DNA: TGTGCCAGCAGCTTAGATTCGGGCACGGGGAATTCACCCCTCCACTTT. Encoded protein: CASSLDSGTGNSPLHF. The rearrangement links TRBV11-3 to TRBJ1-6, with D hard to call. Trimming took 0 bases from V and 7 from J, leaving 13 bases between them. CDR1 SGHNT and CDR2 YENEEA come from the germline V gene. The CDR3 covers 16 residues.

V usage is TRBV10-2 and J usage is TRBJ1-6, with TRBD1 as a possible D gene (5 bases). V lost 8 bases to trimming and J lost 6 bases, with 11 bases between them. This CDR3 has 13 residues. CDR1 and CDR2 from the germline V gene are WSHSY and SAAADI. The CDR3 protein is CASGDRVNSPLHF. CDR3 in DNA: TGCGCCAGCGGCGACAGAGTTAATTCACCCCTCCACTTT.

The chain employs TRBV2 and TRBJ1-2, with TRBD1 identical over 7 bases. Germline loops: CDR1 SNHLY, CDR2 FYNNEI. This CDR3 is built from 13 residues. The J segment lost 7 bases and the V segment lost 5 bases, leaving 7 bases of the junction unmatched. CDR3 DNA sequence: TGTGCCAGCAGTCTAGGAACAGGGGTTGGCTACACCTTC. It translates to CASSLGTGVGYTF.

The V call is TRBV6-4, the J call TRBJ2-3, with unresolved D. Germline CDR1 is MRHNA and CDR2 is SNTAGT. The CDR3 totals 15 residues. The V end was cut by 2 bases, the J end by 0 bases, with 9 bases between. The CDR3 here is CASSDNAASTDTQYF. In DNA, the CDR3 is TGTGCCAGCAGTGACAATGCAGCGAGCACAGATACGCAGTATTTT.

V gene TRBV7-9 combines with J gene TRBJ1-6; perhaps TRBD1 as D (6 bases). Looked up from germline, CDR1 is SEHNR and CDR2 is FQNEAQ (reference sequence). CDR3 size: 15 residues. V shed 5 bases and J shed 6 bases, with 14 bases lying between them. The CDR3, as DNA: TGTGCCAGCAGCCCCGGACAGCAAGCTAATTCACCCCTCCACTTT. Translating gives CASSPGQQANSPLHF.

The V gene is TRBV5-6, the J gene TRBJ2-7; 7 bases line up with TRBD1. CDR3 size: 13 residues. J gave up 2 bases and V 5 bases, and 4 bases lay outside the gene matches. CDR1 and CDR2 from the germline V gene are SGHDT and YYEEEE. CDR3 sequence: CASRLRGTYEQYF. The CDR3 DNA is TGTGCCAGCAGGCTCAGGGGGACCTACGAGCAGTACTTC.

This chain joins TRBV19 and TRBJ1-4; a possible D gene is TRBD1 (5 bases). Germline-derived CDR1 and CDR2 are LNHDA and SQIVND (reference sequence). Trimming shortened V by 4 bases and J by 1 base, and 10 bases separated the two germline ends. This CDR3 contains 15 residues. CDR3 DNA: TGTGCCAGTAGTACGCCGGGACGAACTAATGAAAAACTGTTTTTT. This translates into CASSTPGRTNEKLFF.

The gene calls are TRBV7-9 and TRBJ1-2; TRBD1 might be the D (5 bases). Germline-derived CDR1 and CDR2 are SEHNR and FQNEAQ (reference sequence). V was shortened by 5 bases and J by 4 bases, with 14 bases between the two germline ends. The CDR3 has 14 residues. CDR3 coding DNA: TGTGCCAGCAGCCCTATGATGCAGGGCTATGGCTACACCTTC. Its translation: CASSPMMQGYGYTF.

This clone was seen a single time. The rearrangement uses TRBV4-3 and TRBJ2-6; unclear D gene. This CDR3 spans 15 amino acids. Germline-derived CDR1 and CDR2 are LGHNA and YSLEER. V was trimmed by 2 bases and J by 2 bases, leaving 7 bases between them. This CDR3 is CASSQNHAGANVLTF. The CDR3 DNA is TGCGCCAGCAGCCAAAACCACGCTGGGGCCAACGTCCTGACTTTC.